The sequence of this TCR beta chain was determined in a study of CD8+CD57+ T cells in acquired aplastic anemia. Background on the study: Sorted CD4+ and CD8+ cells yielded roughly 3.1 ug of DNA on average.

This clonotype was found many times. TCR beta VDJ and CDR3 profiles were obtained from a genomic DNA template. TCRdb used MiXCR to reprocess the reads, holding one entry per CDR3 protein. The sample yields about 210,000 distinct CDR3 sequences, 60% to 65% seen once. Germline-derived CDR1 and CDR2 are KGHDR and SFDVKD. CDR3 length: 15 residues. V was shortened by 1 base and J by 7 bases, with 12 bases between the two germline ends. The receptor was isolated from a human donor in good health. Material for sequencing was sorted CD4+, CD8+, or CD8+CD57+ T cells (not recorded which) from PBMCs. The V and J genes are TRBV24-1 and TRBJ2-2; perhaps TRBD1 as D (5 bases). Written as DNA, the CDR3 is TGTGCCACCAGTGATTTAGTGACAGACCACGGGGAGCTGTTTTTT. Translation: CATSDLVTDHGELFF.